This TCR beta chain came from a study of blood T cell repertoires in COVID-19. Study-wide context: Whether acute or convalescent, the COVID-19 samples came from the United States, Italy and Spain.

Germline CDR1 is SGHRS and CDR2 is YFSETQ. The CDR3 length is 11 residues. V lost 0 bases and J 14 bases, leaving 9 bases between the germline ends. Adults between roughly 18 and 89 years of age took part from 20 to 25 US areas. A PCR-confirmed or clinician-diagnosed COVID-19 case had contacted exposed participants within 2 weeks of entry. Data came from immunoSEQ multiplex PCR; TCRdb stores just in-frame clones and leaves some out. Of some 300,000 clones listed, more than 85% are singletons. Source material: PBMCs or T cells enriched from blood (not recorded which). This chain connects TRBV5-1 to TRBJ2-1; no clear D gene. The clonotype originates from a woman aged 25 to 39 who had been exposed to COVID-19. The CDR3: CASSLGQVEFF. Here the CDR3 DNA reads TGCGCCAGCAGCTTGGGGCAGGTGGAGTTCTTC.